One sample yielded the 12 T cell receptor beta chains listed below, sequenced in a study of blood T cell repertoires in COVID-19. Using immunoSEQ multiplex PCR, the repertoire was profiled, and TCRdb retains in-frame clones only, with some absent. The sample yields about 240,000 clones, 75% to 90% seen once. Sequencing was carried out using peripheral blood. These receptors were obtained from a man in his sixties who had recovered from COVID-19.

The V and J genes are TRBV9 and TRBJ2-1; 15 bases fit TRBD2. Germline CDR1 reads SGDLS; CDR2 reads YYNGEE. After removal of 4 bases from V and 7 bases from J, the junction contained 6 bases not matched to a gene. The CDR3 is made up of 16 amino acids. This CDR3 reads CASSRTSGGARNEQFF. Here the CDR3 DNA reads TGTGCCAGCAGCAGGACTAGCGGGGGGGCCAGGAATGAGCAGTTCTTC.

This clone showed up just a few times. This chain joins TRBV5-1 and TRBJ1-5; possibly TRBD1 for D (6 bases). This CDR3 region has 13 residues. CDR1 is SGHRS and CDR2 is YFSETQ in the germline V gene. V was cut by 2 bases and J by 7 bases, with 10 bases left in between. CDR3 protein: CASSLGGEQPQHF. Written as DNA, the CDR3 is TGCGCCAGCAGCTTAGGGGGTGAACAGCCCCAGCATTTT.

The chain recombines TRBV6-5 with TRBJ1-4; D unresolved. V lost 6 bases and J lost 6, with 14 bases in between. Germline V gene lookup returns CDR1 MNHEY and CDR2 SVGAGI. The CDR3 covers 14 residues. The chain's CDR3 is CASSFAREYEKLFF. The CDR3 region has the DNA TGTGCCAGCAGCTTCGCTAGGGAGTATGAAAAACTGTTTTTT.

V gene TRBV27 combines with J gene TRBJ1-5, with D unresolved. CDR3 length: 16 amino acids. V dropped 4 bases and J dropped 2 bases, with 15 bases sitting between them. Germline CDR1 MNHEY, CDR2 SMNVEV (reference sequence). CDR3 DNA sequence: TGTGCCAGCAGTTCTTCCGGTCCTCATGGCAATCAGCCCCAGCATTTT. This encodes CASSSSGPHGNQPQHF.

This chain uses TRBV5-1 with TRBJ2-2; D not resolved. Germline V CDR1 and CDR2: SGHRS, YFSETQ. Trimming took off 4 bases at V and 4 bases at J, with 11 bases between the two ends. This CDR3 has 14 amino acids. This CDR3 reads CASSPWAGTGELFF. The CDR3 DNA is TGCGCCAGCAGCCCTTGGGCCGGCACCGGGGAGCTGTTTTTT.

The chain is built from TRBV11-2 and TRBJ1-4; D not resolved. This CDR3 spans 16 amino acids. V was pared by 5 bases and J by 8 bases, with 21 bases between. Germline V gene sequence: CDR1 SGHAT, CDR2 FQNNGV. The CDR3 DNA is TGTGCCAGCAGCCCCCAAGGACTCAATACCTTCGAAAAACTGTTTTTT. Translated: CASSPQGLNTFEKLFF.

This clone was counted once. The rearrangement links TRBV28 to TRBJ2-7, with D perhaps TRBD2 (5 bases). Trimming cost V 6 bases and J 3 bases, with 9 bases left between them. The germline CDR1 and CDR2 sequences are MDHEN and SYDVKM. The length of the CDR3 is 12 residues. CDR3 sequence: CASSRGRYEQYV. The CDR3 coding sequence is TGTGCCAGCAGCCGGGGTCGCTACGAGCAGTACGTC.

This clone was counted only a few times. The chain carries TRBV5-4 and TRBJ2-3; a possible D gene is TRBD1 (6 bases). The germline CDR1 and CDR2 sequences are SGHNT and YYREEE (reference sequence). Trimming shortened V by 2 bases and J by 2 bases, and 12 bases separated the two germline ends. This CDR3 is built from 15 residues. The CDR3 is CASSFTQGHTDTQYF. In DNA, the CDR3 is TGTGCCAGCAGCTTCACCCAGGGACACACAGATACGCAGTATTTT.

V gene TRBV6-6 combines with J gene TRBJ1-2, with a possible D match to TRBD1 (5 bases). The germline V gene has CDR1 MNHNY and CDR2 SVGAGI (reference sequence). The V gene lost 2 bases and the J gene lost 6 bases, with 10 bases spanning the gap. The CDR3 runs to 13 residues. CDR3 DNA: TGTGCCAGCAGTTACCTCTCGGGGGATGGCTACACCTTC. This translates into CASSYLSGDGYTF.

J is TRBJ2-3 and V is TRBV15, with D perhaps TRBD2 (5 bases). From germline, CDR1 is LNHNV and CDR2 YYDKDF (reference sequence). The CDR3 loop spans 14 amino acids. Trimming removed 3 bases at V and 2 bases at J, with 9 bases between. The CDR3 sequence is CATSSGLFTDTQYF. DNA for the CDR3: TGTGCCACCAGCAGTGGACTTTTCACAGATACGCAGTATTTT.

The J gene is TRBJ1-6, the V gene TRBV12-5, with D perhaps matching TRBD1 (6 bases). CDR1 is LGHNT and CDR2 is FRNRAP in the germline V gene. The CDR3 sequence is 14 residues long. Deletions cut 2 bases from V and 10 bases from J, with 12 bases between. Here the CDR3 reads CASGLMEGGSPLHF. The CDR3 region has the DNA TGTGCTAGTGGTTTGATGGAGGGGGGGTCACCCCTCCACTTT. Together with reference TRBV12-5 and TRBJ1-6, the CDR3 gives the full variable domain: DARVTQTPRHKVTEMGQEVTMRCQPILGHNTVFWYRQTMMQGLELLAYFRNRAPLDDSGMPKDRFSAEMPDATLATLKIQPSEPRDSAVYFCASGLMEGGSPLHFGNGTRLTVT.

A few counts support this clone. This sequence joins TRBV29-1 and TRBJ1-1, with TRBD1 matching over 7 bases. The CDR3 runs 13 residues. The J segment lost 6 bases and the V segment lost 3 bases, leaving 7 bases of the junction unmatched. Germline lookup yields CDR1 SQVTM and CDR2 ANQGSEA. CDR3 sequence reads: CSVEYIQGAEAFF. The CDR3 nucleotides read TGCAGCGTTGAGTACATTCAGGGGGCTGAAGCTTTCTTT. Full variable domain (rest looked up from reference TRBV29-1 and TRBJ1-1): SAVISQKPSRDICQRGTSLTIQCQVDSQVTMMFWYRQQPGQSLTLIATANQGSEATYESGFVIDKFPISRPNLTFSTLTVSNMSPEDSSIYLCSVEYIQGAEAFFGQGTRLTVV.